The next 30 T cell receptor beta chains were all read from a single sample in a study of low-dose radiotherapy and immunotherapy resistance in tumors. As for time point: before trial treatment. TRAV- and TRBV-specific primers, spanning alpha and beta chains, primed first-strand cDNA. Amplification, which lasted around 18 PCR cycles, used a constant-region primer and V-primer adapter to amplify TCRs. MiXCR was run by TCRdb on the reads, yielding one entry per CDR3 protein. The sample has about 39,000 distinct CDR3 sequences, around 30% seen once; the top ten hold approximately 3.7%. Sequences were derived from PBMCs, sampled before treatment. All receptors derive from a male donor with gallbladder cancer.

This clonotype was seen more than once but under ten times. This chain links TRBV20-1 with TRBJ2-2, with D uncertain. The V gene lost 8 bases and the J gene lost 4 bases, with 14 bases spanning the gap. This CDR3 is built from 13 residues. Germline lookup yields CDR1 DFQATT and CDR2 SNEGSKA (reference sequence). CDR3 loop: CSTSMSGTGELFF. CDR3 nucleotides: TGCAGTACATCCATGTCGGGCACCGGGGAGCTGTTTTTT.

In this sample, this clonotype turned up many times. The chain uses TRBV7-3 and TRBJ2-1; TRBD2 aligns across 8 bases. J was trimmed by 6 bases and V by 5 bases; bases with no gene match: 3. This CDR3 has 13 residues. From germline, CDR1 is SGHTA and CDR2 FQGTGA. As DNA, the CDR3 is TGTGCCAGCAGCCCCGGGACTAGCAATGAGCAGTTCTTC. Translated, it gives CASSPGTSNEQFF. Together with reference TRBV7-3 and TRBJ2-1, the CDR3 gives the full variable domain: GAGVSQTPSNKVTEKGKYVELRCDPISGHTALYWYRQSLGQGPEFLIYFQGTGAADDSGLPNDRFFAVRPEGSVSTLKIQRTERGDSAVYLCASSPGTSNEQFFGPGTRLTVL.

This clonotype was detected only a few times. This sequence joins TRBV27 and TRBJ2-2, with 11 bases matching TRBD1. The CDR3 covers 15 residues. The trim removed 7 bases at V and 6 bases at J, leaving 7 bases unmatched. Germline V lookup: CDR1 MNHEY, CDR2 SMNVEV (reference sequence). This chain's CDR3 is CASKRGTGGSGELFF. The DNA for the CDR3 is TGTGCCAGCAAGAGGGGGACAGGGGGTTCCGGGGAGCTGTTTTTT.

The chain has TRBV19 and TRBJ1-2; 8 nucleotides agree with TRBD1. The CDR3 runs 14 residues. Germline-derived CDR1 and CDR2 are LNHDA and SQIVND (reference sequence). V dropped 5 bases and J dropped 2; count of bases not matched to a gene: 4. The CDR3 loop is CASSPSGGNYGYTF. DNA for the CDR3: TGTGCCAGTAGTCCCTCAGGGGGCAACTATGGCTACACCTTC.

In its sample, this clonotype was seen many times. The genes are TRBV11-1 and TRBJ2-3, with D uncertain. V lost 4 bases to trimming and J lost 6 bases, with 11 bases between them. The germline gives CDR1 SGHAT, CDR2 FQDESV (reference sequence). This CDR3 is built from 13 residues. In DNA, the CDR3 is TGTGCCAGCAGCTGGGCCTTTACCGATACGCAGTATTTT. Its protein product is CASSWAFTDTQYF.

This clonotype was counted a few times. This rearrangement joins TRBV19 to TRBJ2-1; D tentatively fits TRBD1 or TRBD2 (5 bases each). In germline, CDR1 is LNHDA, CDR2 SQIVND (reference sequence). The V end lost 2 bases, the J end lost 0 bases, and 14 bases lay between the germline ends. The CDR3 totals 17 residues. This CDR3 reads CASSIWADTSSYNEQFF. DNA for the CDR3: TGTGCCAGTAGTATATGGGCGGACACTAGCTCCTACAATGAGCAGTTCTTC.

The chain recombines TRBV5-5 with TRBJ2-7; 9 positions agree with TRBD1. Trimming removed 4 bases from V and 7 bases from J; junction bases left unmatched: 9. The CDR3 has 14 amino acids. Germline CDR1 and CDR2: SGHKS and YYEKEE (reference sequence). The CDR3 is CASSKGTGLEEQYF. In DNA, the CDR3 is TGTGCCAGCAGCAAAGGGACAGGGCTTGAAGAGCAGTACTTC.

The genes are TRBV19 and TRBJ2-5; TRBD2 matches at 10 bases. V dropped 5 bases and J dropped 5; count of bases not matched to a gene: 5. CDR1 is LNHDA and CDR2 is SQIVND in the germline V gene (reference sequence). The CDR3 contains 14 residues. The CDR3 DNA reads TGTGCCAGTAGTCCGAGCGGGGGGGCGGAGACCCAGTACTTC. Translating gives CASSPSGGAETQYF.

V gene TRBV12-3 or TRBV12-4 combines with J gene TRBJ2-1, with 9 bases aligning to TRBD1. V was clipped by 5 bases and J by 5 bases; unmatched bases: 13. The CDR3 runs to 17 residues. The CDR3 nucleotides are TGTGCCAGCAGTCCTTTACTGGGACAGGGAGGAGACAATGAGCAGTTCTTC. The encoded protein is CASSPLLGQGGDNEQFF.

This chain links TRBV5-6 with TRBJ1-2, with 7 bases identical to TRBD1. This CDR3 is built from 14 residues. CDR1 and CDR2 (germline): SGHDT, YYEEEE. V was pared by 4 bases and J by 4 bases, with 7 bases of the junction left unmatched. CDR3 region: CASSPPGQVYGYTF. The CDR3 nucleotides read TGTGCCAGCAGCCCGCCCGGACAGGTCTATGGCTACACCTTC.

The J gene is TRBJ2-1, the V gene TRBV7-9; 13 nucleotides agree with TRBD2. With V trimmed by 5 bases and J by 5 bases, 3 bases remained unmatched. Per germline, CDR1 SEHNR and CDR2 FQNEAQ (reference sequence). This CDR3 is built from 15 residues. CDR3 residues: CASSLGLAGNNEQFF. The DNA of the CDR3 is TGTGCCAGCAGCCTGGGACTAGCGGGGAACAATGAGCAGTTCTTC.

This clonotype was detected many times. This chain joins TRBV5-1 and TRBJ2-1, with 7 bases aligning to TRBD2. The CDR3 extends over 17 amino acids. Germline lookup yields CDR1 SGHRS and CDR2 YFSETQ. With V trimmed by 4 bases and J by 1 base, 11 bases remained unmatched. In DNA, the CDR3 is TGCGCCAGCAGCGCATGGGGGGGGGTCCTATCCTACAATGAGCAGTTCTTC. Translation: CASSAWGGVLSYNEQFF. The variable domain in full, completed from reference TRBV5-1 and TRBJ2-1, reads KAGVTQTPRYLIKTRGQQVTLSCSPISGHRSVSWYQQTPGQGLQFLFEYFSETQRNKGNFPGRFSGRQFSNSRSEMNVSTLELGDSALYLCASSAWGGVLSYNEQFFGPGTRLTVL.

For this clonotype: Since a far larger clone is one base different, this is likely a read error. The chain has TRBV2 and TRBJ2-7; tentative D call: TRBD1 (6 bases). Germline V gene lookup returns CDR1 SNHLY and CDR2 FYNNEI. Trimming cost V 8 bases and J 7 bases, with 24 bases left between them. The CDR3 length is 15 residues. In DNA form, the CDR3 reads TGTGCCAGCTACAGGGCTTTCGGCTCCTACAATGAGCAGTACTTC. This gives the protein CASYRAFGSYNEQYF.

This clonotype showed up many times. The chain links TRBV18 to TRBJ2-3, with D unclear. Germline loops: CDR1 KGHSH, CDR2 LQKENI. This CDR3 is 13 amino acids long. V was cut by 3 bases and J by 5 bases, with 9 bases left in between. CDR3 residues: CASSPTMEDTQYF. The CDR3 nucleotides read TGTGCCAGCTCACCGACCATGGAAGATACGCAGTATTTT.

Points on this clonotype: Because it lacks the conserved phenylalanine or tryptophan at the end, this CDR3 is likely a read error. The chain combines TRBV20-1 with TRBJ2-5; TRBD1 or TRBD2 may be the D gene (5 bases each). The CDR3 covers 13 residues. V was clipped by 7 bases and J by 3 bases, with 15 bases between them. CDR1 DFQATT and CDR2 SNEGSKA come from the germline V gene (reference sequence). CDR3 DNA sequence: TGCAGTGGCTGGGGGAACGGCAAAGAGACCCAGTACTGC. Its protein product is CSGWGNGKETQYC.

This clonotype was observed many times. The CDR3 sequence is CASSPRQGGGHEQFF. The CDR3 coding sequence is TGTGCCAGCAGTCCGAGGCAGGGAGGGGGGCATGAGCAGTTCTTC. The chain uses TRBV28 and TRBJ2-1; TRBD2 is a possible D gene (7 bases). CDR1 and CDR2 from the germline V gene are MDHEN and SYDVKM. Between the trimmed V and J ends, which lost 5 bases and 8 bases, there was a span of 19 bases. There are 15 residues in the CDR3. The full variable domain, its missing parts supplied by reference TRBV28 and TRBJ2-1, is DVKVTQSSRYLVKRTGEKVFLECVQDMDHENMFWYRQDPGLGLRLIYFSYDVKMKEKGDIPEGYSVSREKKERFSLILESASTNQTSMYLCASSPRQGGGHEQFFGPGTRLTVL.

The rearrangement uses TRBV3-1 and TRBJ2-7; D is uncertain. The germline CDR1 and CDR2 sequences are LGHDT and YNNKEL (reference sequence). There are 14 residues in the CDR3. The V end lost 1 base, the J end lost 3 bases, and 10 bases lay between the germline ends. CDR3 coding DNA: TGTGCCAGCAGCCAAGCGCCAGGAAACTACGAGCAGTACTTC. As protein: CASSQAPGNYEQYF.

The V call is TRBV7-1, the J call TRBJ2-5, with D maybe TRBD2 (5 bases). TRBV7-1 is an ORF for which the function is uncertain. This CDR3 region has 11 residues. V was clipped by 5 bases and J by 7 bases, with 8 bases between them. CDR3 in DNA: TGTGCCAGCAGCCCCCGGGGGACCCAGTACTTC. Amino acids: CASSPRGTQYF.

The chain combines TRBV28 with TRBJ1-6; TRBD1 is a possible D gene (5 bases). Trimming removed 7 bases from V and 7 bases from J, with 17 bases in between. CDR1 and CDR2 (germline): MDHEN, SYDVKM. This CDR3 contains 15 residues. CDR3 in amino acids: CASIYGTDKNSPLHF. CDR3 nucleotide sequence: TGTGCCAGCATCTACGGGACCGATAAAAATTCACCCCTCCACTTT.

The gene calls are TRBV3-1 and TRBJ2-7, with 9 positions matching TRBD1. The length of the CDR3 is 15 residues. Germline CDR1 reads LGHDT; CDR2 reads YNNKEL (reference sequence). V shed 5 bases and J 5 bases; nucleotides not matched to a gene: 10. CDR3 protein: CASSWAGQGLHEQYF. CDR3 in DNA: TGTGCCAGCAGCTGGGCGGGACAGGGCCTCCACGAGCAGTACTTC.

In its sample, this clonotype was seen many times. The chain couples TRBV21-1 to TRBJ2-5; the table gives TRBD1 as D, unverified against the DNA. TRBV21-1 counts as a pseudogene. The CDR3 is made up of 11 amino acids. The CDR3 DNA reads as TGTGCCAGTACAAGGGGAGAGACCCAGTACTTC. Amino acid sequence: CASTRGETQYF.

J is TRBJ2-7 and V is TRBV4-2, with TRBD1 matching 8 bases. Trimming cost V 8 bases and J 5 bases; bases outside gene matches: 8. The V gene's germline CDR1 is LGHNA and CDR2 YNFKEQ. The CDR3 runs to 13 residues. CDR3 sequence: CASGPTQGDEQYF. The DNA for the CDR3 is TGTGCCAGCGGCCCAACACAGGGGGACGAGCAGTACTTC.

This clonotype has just one count. No conserved phenylalanine or tryptophan is present at the end of the CDR3, so a read error is the likely explanation. No DNA is shown, since the ends of the CDR3 on it are uncertain; the CDR3 is the one TCRdb lists. The V and J genes are TRBV12-3 or TRBV12-4 and TRBJ2-3; the table's TRBD2 call for D was not verified on the DNA. The CDR3 comprises 12 residues, both ends counted. CDR3 amino acids: CASSFGGRSPTA.

In this sample, this clonotype turned up many times. The gene calls are TRBV7-2 and TRBJ2-5; a possible D gene is TRBD2 (6 bases). Germline loops: CDR1 SGHTA, CDR2 FQGNSA. The CDR3 is 15 residues long. Trimming took off 1 base at V and 8 bases at J, with 17 bases between the two ends. The CDR3 DNA reads as TGTGCCAGCAGCTTAGATGCGGGACCCAAGAGAACCCAGTACTTC. Encoded protein: CASSLDAGPKRTQYF.

This clonotype was seen at least ten times. The V and J genes are TRBV19 and TRBJ2-3; TRBD2 might be the D (6 bases). V was pared by 5 bases and J by 2 bases, with 17 bases between. Germline V lookup: CDR1 LNHDA, CDR2 SQIVND (reference sequence). CDR3 size: 16 residues. DNA for the CDR3: TGTGCCAGTAGTCCGCGGCAGCGGGCTACCACAGATACGCAGTATTTT. This codes for CASSPRQRATTDTQYF.

The rearrangement joins TRBV5-5 to TRBJ2-3; D gene ambiguous. Trimming shortened V by 4 bases and J by 1 base, and 10 bases separated the two germline ends. The germline V gene encodes CDR1 SGHKS and CDR2 YYEKEE (reference sequence). The CDR3 consists of 14 residues. The CDR3: CASSPSGGTDTQYF. DNA of the CDR3: TGTGCCAGCAGCCCGTCCGGCGGCACAGATACGCAGTATTTT. Filled out from reference TRBV5-5 and TRBJ2-3, the complete variable domain reads DAGVTQSPTHLIKTRGQQVTLRCSPISGHKSVSWYQQVLGQGPQFIFQYYEKEERGRGNFPDRFSARQFPNYSSELNVNALLLGDSALYLCASSPSGGTDTQYFGPGTRLTVL.

The chain carries TRBV5-1 and TRBJ2-6, with D possibly matching TRBD1 (6 bases). Trimming took off 5 bases at V and 2 bases at J, with 11 bases between the two ends. The germline V gene has CDR1 SGHRS and CDR2 YFSETQ. This CDR3 comprises 15 residues. CDR3 region: CASSTGTPGANVLTF. In DNA, the CDR3 is TGCGCCAGCAGTACAGGGACCCCTGGGGCCAACGTCCTGACTTTC.

In this sample, this clonotype turned up many times. The chain carries TRBV28 and TRBJ2-2; TRBD1 aligns across 11 bases. With V trimmed by 5 bases and J by 8 bases, 7 bases remained unmatched. CDR1 MDHEN and CDR2 SYDVKM come from the germline V gene. This CDR3 is built from 15 residues. The CDR3 loop is CASSRTGGFVGELFF. CDR3 coding DNA: TGTGCCAGCAGTCGGACAGGGGGCTTCGTTGGGGAGCTGTTTTTT. Using reference TRBV28 and TRBJ2-2 for the parts outside the CDR3, the full variable domain is DVKVTQSSRYLVKRTGEKVFLECVQDMDHENMFWYRQDPGLGLRLIYFSYDVKMKEKGDIPEGYSVSREKKERFSLILESASTNQTSMYLCASSRTGGFVGELFFGEGSRLTVL.

This clonotype was seen many times. The chain employs TRBV19 and TRBJ2-7; D might be TRBD1 or TRBD2, each matching 5 bases. V gave up 4 bases and J gave up 3 bases, with 16 bases separating them. CDR3 length: 15 amino acids. CDR1 is LNHDA and CDR2 is SQIVND in the germline V gene (reference sequence). CDR3 sequence: CASSTSTGTHYEQYF. The CDR3 DNA follows: TGTGCCAGTAGTACTAGCACGGGGACCCACTACGAGCAGTACTTC.

This clonotype was detected ten times or more. V usage is TRBV5-1 and J usage is TRBJ2-4; D is uncertain. Trimming took 4 bases from V and 3 from J, leaving 5 bases between them. Germline CDR1 reads SGHRS; CDR2 reads YFSETQ. The CDR3 extends over 12 amino acids. CDR3 sequence (DNA): TGCGCCAGCAGCGATCTCAAAAACATTCAGTACTTC. Encoded protein: CASSDLKNIQYF.